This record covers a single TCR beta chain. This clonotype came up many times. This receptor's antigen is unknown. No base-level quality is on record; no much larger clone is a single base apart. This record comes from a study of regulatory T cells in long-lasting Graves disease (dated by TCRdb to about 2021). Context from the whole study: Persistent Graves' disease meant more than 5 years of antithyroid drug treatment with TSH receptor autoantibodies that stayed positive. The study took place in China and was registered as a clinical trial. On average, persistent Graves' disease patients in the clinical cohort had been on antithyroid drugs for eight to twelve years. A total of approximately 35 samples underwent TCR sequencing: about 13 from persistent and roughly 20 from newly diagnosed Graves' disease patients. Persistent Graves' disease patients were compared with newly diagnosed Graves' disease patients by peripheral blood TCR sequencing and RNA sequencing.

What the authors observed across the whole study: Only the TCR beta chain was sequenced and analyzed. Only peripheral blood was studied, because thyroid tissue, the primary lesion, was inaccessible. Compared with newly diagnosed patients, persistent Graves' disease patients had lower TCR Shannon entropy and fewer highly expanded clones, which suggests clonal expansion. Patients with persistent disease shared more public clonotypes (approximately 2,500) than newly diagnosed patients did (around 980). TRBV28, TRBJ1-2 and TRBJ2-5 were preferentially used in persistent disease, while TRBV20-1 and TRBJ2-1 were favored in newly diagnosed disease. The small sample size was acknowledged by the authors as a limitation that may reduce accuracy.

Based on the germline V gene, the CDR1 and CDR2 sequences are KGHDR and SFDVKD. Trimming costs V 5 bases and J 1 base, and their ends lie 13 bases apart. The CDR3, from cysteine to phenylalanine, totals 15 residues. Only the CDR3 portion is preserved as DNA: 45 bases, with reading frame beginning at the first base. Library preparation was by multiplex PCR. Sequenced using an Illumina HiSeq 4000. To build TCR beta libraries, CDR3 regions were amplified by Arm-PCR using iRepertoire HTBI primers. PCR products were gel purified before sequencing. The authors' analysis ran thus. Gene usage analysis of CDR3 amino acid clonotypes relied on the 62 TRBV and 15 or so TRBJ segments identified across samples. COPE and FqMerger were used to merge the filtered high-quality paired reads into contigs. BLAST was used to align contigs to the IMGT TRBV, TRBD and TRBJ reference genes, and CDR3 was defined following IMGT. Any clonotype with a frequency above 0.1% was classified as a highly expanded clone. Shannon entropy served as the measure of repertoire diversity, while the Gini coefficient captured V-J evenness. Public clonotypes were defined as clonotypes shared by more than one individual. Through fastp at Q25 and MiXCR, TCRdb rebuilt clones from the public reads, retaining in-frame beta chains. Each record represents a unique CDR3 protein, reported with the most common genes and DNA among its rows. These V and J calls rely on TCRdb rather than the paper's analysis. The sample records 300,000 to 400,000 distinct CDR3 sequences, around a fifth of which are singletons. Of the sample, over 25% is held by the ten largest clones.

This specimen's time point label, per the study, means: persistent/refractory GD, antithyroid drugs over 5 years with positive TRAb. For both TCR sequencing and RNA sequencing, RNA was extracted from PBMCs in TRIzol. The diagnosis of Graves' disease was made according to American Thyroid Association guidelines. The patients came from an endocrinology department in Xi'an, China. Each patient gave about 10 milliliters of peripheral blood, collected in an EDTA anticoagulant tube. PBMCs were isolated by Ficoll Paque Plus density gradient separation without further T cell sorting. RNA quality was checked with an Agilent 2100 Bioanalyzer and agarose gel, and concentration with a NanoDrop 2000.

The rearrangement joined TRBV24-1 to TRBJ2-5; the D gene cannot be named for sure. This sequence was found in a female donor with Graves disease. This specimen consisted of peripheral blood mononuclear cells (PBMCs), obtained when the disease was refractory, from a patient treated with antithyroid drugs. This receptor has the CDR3 CATSGRWLGQETQYF. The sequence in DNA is TGTGCCACCAGTGGACGGTGGCTAGGCCAAGAGACCCAGTACTTC.